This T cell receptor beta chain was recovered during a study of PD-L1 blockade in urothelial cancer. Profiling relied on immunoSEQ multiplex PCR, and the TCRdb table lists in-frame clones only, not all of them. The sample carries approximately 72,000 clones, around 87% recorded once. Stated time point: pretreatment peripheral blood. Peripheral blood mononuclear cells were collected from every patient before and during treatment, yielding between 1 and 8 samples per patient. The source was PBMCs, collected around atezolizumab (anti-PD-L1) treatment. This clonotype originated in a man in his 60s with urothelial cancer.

The CDR3 sequence: CASSLPQGFGSGNTIYF. The CDR3 nucleotides are TGTGCCAGCAGCTTACCACAGGGGTTCGGGTCTGGAAACACCATATATTTT. V and J are TRBV7-9 and TRBJ1-3; 7 nucleotides align to TRBD1. The CDR3 is 17 amino acids. V shed 2 bases, J shed 1 base, and the junction held 8 bases outside the gene matches. CDR1 is SEHNR and CDR2 is FQNEAQ in the germline V gene (reference sequence).